The sample holds a few counts of the clone carrying this T cell receptor (beta chain). Its antigen is unknown. Noted time point: newly diagnosed GD, antithyroid drugs for less than 3 months. PBMCs provided the RNA from which the TCR library was made. The sample originates from a study of regulatory T cells in long-lasting Graves disease. On the study more broadly: For under 3 months, newly diagnosed Graves' patients had been taking antithyroid drugs. Study-wide results and caveats: Peripheral blood alone, not thyroid tissue, underwent study. Small numbers of samples may have cut accuracy.

Assembly of TCR beta libraries relied on iRepertoire HTBI primers together with Arm-PCR of CDR3 regions. MiXCR was run by TCRdb on the multiplex PCR reads, yielding one entry per CDR3 protein. The data contain around 400,000 distinct CDR3 sequences, 15% to 18% of them seen just once; the ten biggest clones take up about a fifth. The sequenced sample was peripheral blood mononuclear cells (PBMCs), obtained at new diagnosis, from a patient treated with antithyroid drugs. This TCR derives from a female donor with Graves disease.

In DNA form, the CDR3 reads TGTGCCAGCAGCCAAAACAGGGCCGGGAACTATGGCTACACCTTC. Amino acid sequence: CASSQNRAGNYGYTF. The chain links TRBV28 to TRBJ1-2, with a possible D match to TRBD1 (6 bases). This CDR3 region has 15 residues. The ends were cut back, 6 bases at V and 2 bases at J, with 16 bases in the middle. The germline CDR1 and CDR2 sequences are MDHEN and SYDVKM.